A selection of T cell receptor beta chains follows, all from one sample in a study of vaccination and CD4 T cells after COVID-19. Antigens for these TCRs are unknown. TCRdb used MiXCR to reprocess the PCR reads, holding one entry per CDR3 protein. The sample shows some 8,400 distinct CDR3 sequences, about 32% of them seen only once. What was sequenced was cultured CD4+ T cells from blood. Receptors were obtained from a human donor with COVID-19. The CDR3 runs from the conserved cysteine through the conserved F or W. The D gene is left open where the match is weak. Not all rows give a size; the values are once, few, many and, for expanded clones, a class.

TGTGCCAGCAGCGAAGGGCGGACCCAGTACTTC	CASSEGRTQYF	NA	TRBJ2-5	NA	TRBV6-1
TGTGCCAGCAGTCAGCGGGGGGGAACGGAATTCTTC	CASSQRGGTEFF	NA	TRBJ2-1	TRBD2	TRBV12-3/TRBV12-4
TGCGCCAGCAGCTTTCAGTCTAACTATGGCTACACCTTC	CASSFQSNYGYTF	NA	TRBJ1-2	NA	TRBV5-1
TGCAGTGCCCCAGACAGGGGAGAGACAAACACCATATATTTT	CSAPDRGETNTIYF	few	TRBJ1-3	TRBD1	TRBV20-1
TGTGCCAGCAGCCAGGACTGGTCGGCAGATACGCAGTATTTT	CASSQDWSADTQYF	few	TRBJ2-3	NA	TRBV7-8
TGTGCCAGCAGTCCCAAAGGGGGGAGGGCCGAGACCCAGTACTTC	CASSPKGGRAETQYF	NA	TRBJ2-5	NA	TRBV6-1
TGTGCCAGCAGTCCTCTTTACGAGCAGTACTTC	CASSPLYEQYF	NA	TRBJ2-7	NA	TRBV2
TGCAGTGCTAGGGGGACAGGGGGAGCGCGTCAGCCCCAGCATTTT	CSARGTGGARQPQHF	few	TRBJ1-5	TRBD1	TRBV20-1
TGTGCTAGCAGCTTAGGTCGAGGGGAGGCCCAGTACTTC	CASSLGRGEAQYF	once	TRBJ2-5	NA	TRBV7-7
TGTGCCAGCAGTTTATCCTACCTCCCGGGGGATGGCTACACCTTC	CASSLSYLPGDGYTF	few	TRBJ1-2	NA	TRBV27
TGTGCCAGCAGCTTAGCGGGGGCCCCAGATACGCAGTATTTT	CASSLAGAPDTQYF	NA	TRBJ2-3	NA	TRBV7-9
TGTGCCAGCAGTGCTAGGGAATCCTATAATTCACCCCTCCACTTT	CASSARESYNSPLHF	few	TRBJ1-6	NA	TRBV6-1
TGTGCCAGCAGGGAGACAGGAACCTACGAGCAGTACTTC	CASRETGTYEQYF	NA	TRBJ2-7	NA	TRBV7-9
TGTGCCAGCAGCTCATACCAGCGGGGGTTCTACGAGCAGTACTTC	CASSSYQRGFYEQYF	NA	TRBJ2-7	TRBD2	TRBV7-6
TGTGCCAGTAATAGGGGCGCCTATAATTCACCCCTCCACTTT	CASNRGAYNSPLHF	NA	TRBJ1-6	NA	TRBV19
TGTGCCAGCAGCTGGACAGGGATCTACAATGAGCAGTTCTTC	CASSWTGIYNEQFF	large	TRBJ2-1	TRBD1	TRBV7-8
TGTGCCAGCAGTGAAGTGGAGCACTATGGCTACACCTTC	CASSEVEHYGYTF	NA	TRBJ1-2	NA	TRBV6-1
TGTGCCAGCTCGAGGGGACCCTACGAGCAGTACTTC	CASSRGPYEQYF	few	TRBJ2-7	NA	TRBV6-1
TGTGCCAGCAGCTCCCGCCGGGGTGCGACTGAAGCTTTCTTT	CASSSRRGATEAFF	medium-sized	TRBJ1-1	NA	TRBV7-2
TGCAGTGCTAGTCGTGTGAACACTGAAGCTTTCTTT	CSASRVNTEAFF	NA	TRBJ1-1	NA	TRBV20-1
TGTGCCAGCAGCTTAGGCGGGGGGACCTCCTACAATGAGCAGTTCTTC	CASSLGGGTSYNEQFF	few	TRBJ2-1	TRBD2	TRBV7-2
TGTGCCATGGGACAGGGGGACACCGGGGAGCTGTTTTTT	CAMGQGDTGELFF	NA	TRBJ2-2	TRBD1	TRBV19
TGTGCCAGCAGCTTAGTGCAGGGAGGGGAGCTGTTTTTT	CASSLVQGGELFF	few	TRBJ2-2	NA	TRBV7-2
TGTGCCAGCAGCTTAGGAAATCATCAGCCCCAGCATTTT	CASSLGNHQPQHF	NA	TRBJ1-5	NA	TRBV11-3
TGTGCCAGCAGCTTAGGGGACAGGGGCAGCTTC	CASSLGDRGSF	NA	TRBJ2-1	TRBD1	TRBV5-4
TGCAGTGCAGGACTAGCCGAGACCCAGTACTTC	CSAGLAETQYF	NA	TRBJ2-5	TRBD2	TRBV20-1
TGTGCCAGCAGCCCGGCGACAGGGATGACAGATACGCAGTATTTT	CASSPATGMTDTQYF	few	TRBJ2-3	TRBD1	TRBV12-3/TRBV12-4
TGTGCCAGCAGAAACCCCAGGGGGCAGGGCACCGGGGAGCTGTTTTTT	CASRNPRGQGTGELFF	NA	TRBJ2-2	TRBD1	TRBV6-1
TGTGCCAGCAGCTTAATGGGACCCGGGACACCGAATGCCTACGAGCAGTACTTC	CASSLMGPGTPNAYEQYF	NA	TRBJ2-7	NA	TRBV11-3
TGTGCCAGCTCACCTCAGGCGGGGAAGGGGAACGAGCAGTACTTC	CASSPQAGKGNEQYF	NA	TRBJ2-7	NA	TRBV18
TGTGCCAGCAGTTTAACGCCCCGCCTGGACAGGGTATCCTACGAGCAGTACTTC	CASSLTPRLDRVSYEQYF	NA	TRBJ2-7	TRBD1	TRBV27
TGTGCCAGCAGCATAGCCATAGCGGGGGGGAACGAGCAGTACTTC	CASSIAIAGGNEQYF	few	TRBJ2-7	TRBD2	TRBV2
TGTGCCAGCAGCAGGACTTTCACCGACGAGCAGTACTTC	CASSRTFTDEQYF	NA	TRBJ2-7	NA	TRBV7-2
TGTGCCAGCAGGGAGGGGCTTAGCAATCAGCCCCAGCATTTT	CASREGLSNQPQHF	medium-sized	TRBJ1-5	NA	TRBV6-1
TGTGCCAGCAGAAGGACAGGGAGAGGCACAGATACGCAGTATTTT	CASRRTGRGTDTQYF	NA	TRBJ2-3	TRBD1	TRBV11-2
TGCGCCAGCAGCCATCGTACAGGGGAGAACACTGAAGCTTTCTTT	CASSHRTGENTEAFF	NA	TRBJ1-1	TRBD1	TRBV4-1
TGTGCCAGCAGTGCGACAGATCAAGAGACCCAGTACTTC	CASSATDQETQYF	large	TRBJ2-5	NA	TRBV25-1
TGTGCCAGCAGCGGGACGGGCGGCAATAATTCACCCCTCCACTTT	CASSGTGGNNSPLHF	NA	TRBJ1-6	NA	TRBV5-4
TGTGCCAGCAGCTTAGCGGGGAGAGTGTCAGATACGCAGTATTTT	CASSLAGRVSDTQYF	NA	TRBJ2-3	NA	TRBV7-3
TGTGCCAGTAATACCCCAGGATACCAAGAGACCCAGTACTTC	CASNTPGYQETQYF	once	TRBJ2-5	NA	TRBV19
TGTGCCAGCTCACCACCTAGCGGGCTTGGGCAGACCCAGTACTTC	CASSPPSGLGQTQYF	NA	TRBJ2-5	TRBD2	TRBV18
TGTGCCAGCAGCTCCCGAGGCCCCCCTAACTATGGCTACACCTTC	CASSSRGPPNYGYTF	NA	TRBJ1-2	NA	TRBV5-4